This T cell receptor beta chain came from a study of radiotherapy plus CTLA-4 blockade in lung cancer. The overall study: Objective responses were seen in around 17% of patients, disease control in approximately 30%.

People whose metastatic non-small-cell lung cancer was chemo-refractory got focal radiation along with CTLA-4 blockade by ipilimumab. Measured with immunoSEQ multiplex PCR; TCRdb has only the in-frame clones, and not every one. The repertoire has some 50,000 clones, approximately 79% of them found once; the top ten carry 3.2%. The source was peripheral blood, collected from a patient treated with radiotherapy plus ipilimumab. This receptor was identified in a human donor with non-small cell lung cancer who had a partial response to radiotherapy plus ipilimumab.

The CDR3 loop reads CASSLEGLFSGNTIYF. The CDR3 DNA reads as TGTGCCAGCAGCTTGGAGGGACTGTTCTCTGGAAACACCATATATTTT. The chain uses TRBV5-4 and TRBJ1-3; TRBD1 might be the D (5 bases). The CDR3 is 16 amino acids. Trimming shortened V by 0 bases and J by 0 bases, and 10 bases separated the two germline ends. The germline CDR1 and CDR2 sequences are SGHNT and YYREEE (reference sequence).